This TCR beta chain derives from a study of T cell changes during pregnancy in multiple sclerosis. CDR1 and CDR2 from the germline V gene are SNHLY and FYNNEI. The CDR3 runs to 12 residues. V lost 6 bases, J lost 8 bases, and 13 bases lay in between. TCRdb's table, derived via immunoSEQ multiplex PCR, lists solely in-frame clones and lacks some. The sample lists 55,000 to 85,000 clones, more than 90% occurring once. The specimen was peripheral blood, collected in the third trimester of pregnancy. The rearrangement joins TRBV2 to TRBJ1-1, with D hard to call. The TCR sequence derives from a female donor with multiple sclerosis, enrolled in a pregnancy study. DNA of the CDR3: TGTGCCAGCAGGGAATGGACGGGGGAAGCTTTCTTT. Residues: CASREWTGEAFF.